The 19 T cell receptor beta chains below all came from one sample that was sequenced in a study of blood T cell repertoires in COVID-19. Libraries were prepared by immunoSEQ multiplex PCR; TCRdb keeps only in-frame clonotypes and omits some of them. The table has about 280,000 clones, roughly 86% seen once. Specimen: PBMCs or T cells enriched from blood (not recorded which). The source is a woman aged 30 to 39 who had recovered from COVID-19.

The gene calls are TRBV18 and TRBJ1-5; weak D call: TRBD1 (6 bases). From germline, CDR1 is KGHSH and CDR2 LQKENI. Trimming stripped 6 bases from V and 3 bases from J, with 18 bases between. The CDR3 runs 16 residues. Written as DNA, the CDR3 is TGTGCCAGCTCCTTCATACAGGGCCCGGACAATCAGCCCCAGCATTTT. Encoded protein: CASSFIQGPDNQPQHF.

The chain employs TRBV27 and TRBJ2-7, with TRBD1 matching over 9 bases. Trimming cost V 5 bases and J 3 bases; bases outside gene matches: 5. From germline, CDR1 is MNHEY and CDR2 SMNVEV (reference sequence). The CDR3 is made up of 14 amino acids. CDR3 DNA: TGTGCCAGCAGTCAAAACAGGGGGCTCTACGAGCAGTACTTC. Its protein product is CASSQNRGLYEQYF.

The table lists this clone with a count of one. This chain links TRBV7-6 with TRBJ1-2; 9 bases fit TRBD1. V dropped 4 bases and J dropped 6; count of bases not matched to a gene: 6. The CDR3 runs 14 residues. Germline V lookup: CDR1 SGHVS, CDR2 FNYEAQ. This CDR3 is CASSSDRGLDGYTF. CDR3 in DNA: TGTGCCAGCAGCTCTGACAGGGGGTTGGATGGCTACACCTTC.

V is TRBV18 and J is TRBJ1-3; D is possibly TRBD1 (6 bases). V was cut by 3 bases and J by 2 bases, with 11 bases left in between. The CDR3 is 15 amino acids. The germline CDR1 and CDR2 sequences are KGHSH and LQKENI. CDR3 region: CASSPLQGTGNTIYF. The DNA for the CDR3 is TGTGCCAGCTCACCCCTACAGGGAACTGGAAACACCATATATTTT.

CDR3 DNA: TGCGCCAGCAGCTTGGCCTTTGGTGGGAGCTCAACTAATGAAAAACTGTTTTTT. The encoded protein is CASSLAFGGSSTNEKLFF. The V gene is TRBV5-1, the J gene TRBJ1-4; the D is unclear. Trimming took off 0 bases at V and 0 bases at J, with 15 bases between the two ends. The CDR3 has 18 amino acids. Germline-derived CDR1 and CDR2 are SGHRS and YFSETQ.

V gene TRBV4-1 combines with J gene TRBJ1-5; TRBD1 aligns across 9 bases. The CDR3 loop spans 22 amino acids. V was clipped by 0 bases and J by 7 bases; unmatched bases: 25. Germline V gene data show CDR1 as MGHRA and CDR2 as YSYEKL. The CDR3 here is CASSQDFLSGQGTMGSRQPQHF. DNA for the CDR3: TGCGCCAGCAGCCAAGATTTCCTCTCAGGACAGGGGACGATGGGATCTAGACAGCCCCAGCATTTT.

The chain combines TRBV18 with TRBJ2-1; the match to TRBD1 covers 11 bases. The CDR3 is made up of 15 amino acids. V lost 3 bases to trimming and J lost 8 bases; unmatched junction nucleotides: 6. From germline, CDR1 is KGHSH and CDR2 LQKENI. The CDR3, as DNA: TGTGCCAGCTCACCTCCGGGACAGGGGGGGTATGAGCAGTTCTTC. Its protein is CASSPPGQGGYEQFF. Full variable domain (outside the CDR3, taken from reference TRBV18 and TRBJ2-1): NAGVMQNPRHLVRRRGQEARLRCSPMKGHSHVYWYRQLPEEGLKFMVYLQKENIIDESGMPKERFSAEFPKEGPSILRIQQVVRGDSAAYFCASSPPGQGGYEQFFGPGTRLTVL.

This clone was counted a single time. This sequence joins TRBV28 and TRBJ2-3; no clear D. Germline lookup yields CDR1 MDHEN and CDR2 SYDVKM. There are 13 residues in the CDR3. Trimming took off 6 bases at V and 4 bases at J, with 11 bases between the two ends. CDR3 DNA: TGTGCCAGCAGCCCCGTAGAGGCAGATACGCAGTATTTT. Protein product: CASSPVEADTQYF.

The chain recombines TRBV10-1 with TRBJ2-7, with TRBD1 matching over 7 bases. Per germline, CDR1 WNHNN and CDR2 SYGVQD (reference sequence). After removal of 4 bases from V and 7 bases from J, the junction contained 10 bases not matched to a gene. The CDR3 covers 14 residues. CDR3 residues: CASSGTGDLREQYF. Written as DNA, the CDR3 is TGCGCCAGCAGTGGAACAGGGGATCTACGAGAGCAGTACTTC.

In its sample, this clone was seen once. This sequence joins TRBV19 and TRBJ1-5; tentative D call: TRBD1 (5 bases). The germline gives CDR1 LNHDA, CDR2 SQIVND (reference sequence). The CDR3 is made up of 13 amino acids. V was cut by 5 bases and J by 4 bases, with 9 bases left in between. In DNA, the CDR3 is TGTGCCAGTAGTTTCGGGGGGAATCAGCCCCAGCATTTT. Encoded protein: CASSFGGNQPQHF.

V gene TRBV27 combines with J gene TRBJ2-7; no firm D call. Germline CDR1 MNHEY, CDR2 SMNVEV (reference sequence). Trimming left V 3 bases short and J 3 bases short, with 9 bases between. The CDR3 sequence is 13 residues long. DNA of the CDR3: TGTGCCAGCAGTTTGACACCCTACTACGAGCAGTACTTC. Translation: CASSLTPYYEQYF.

The chain carries TRBV2 and TRBJ2-5; D uncertain. The V end lost 6 bases, the J end lost 4 bases, and 9 bases lay between the germline ends. The CDR3 loop spans 12 amino acids. Germline V gene data show CDR1 as SNHLY and CDR2 as FYNNEI. The CDR3 loop is CASSYWSETQYF. For the CDR3, the DNA is TGTGCCAGCAGCTATTGGTCAGAGACCCAGTACTTC.

This clone came up once. The chain links TRBV6-5 to TRBJ2-1; TRBD1 matches at 9 bases. The germline V gene has CDR1 MNHEY and CDR2 SVGAGI. The CDR3 is 16 residues long. With 4 bases clipped from V and 6 bases from J, the junction kept 10 bases outside the gene matches. The CDR3 spells CASSSPSGQGLNEQFF. The CDR3 DNA reads as TGTGCCAGCAGTTCGCCTTCGGGACAGGGACTCAATGAGCAGTTCTTC.

The V call is TRBV5-1, the J call TRBJ2-7; 12 bases fit TRBD2. CDR3 length equals 14 residues. The germline V gene has CDR1 SGHRS and CDR2 YFSETQ. The ends lost 4 bases at V and 3 bases at J; junction bases unmatched: 2. The CDR3 spells CASSVGLAGYEQYF. As DNA, the CDR3 is TGCGCCAGCAGCGTGGGACTAGCGGGCTACGAGCAGTACTTC.

This chain links TRBV2 with TRBJ2-2; D is unresolved. The CDR3 is 16 residues long. V gave up 5 bases and J gave up 0 bases, with 13 bases separating them. Germline V gene sequence: CDR1 SNHLY, CDR2 FYNNEI. Here the CDR3 reads CASSPATTANTGELFF. In nucleotides, the CDR3 is TGTGCCAGCAGTCCAGCGACCACTGCGAACACCGGGGAGCTGTTTTTT.

This chain uses TRBV5-1 with TRBJ2-3; a possible D gene is TRBD2 (5 bases). Germline CDR1 SGHRS, CDR2 YFSETQ. The CDR3 sequence is 13 residues long. V lost 2 bases and J 5 bases, leaving 9 bases between the germline ends. DNA of the CDR3: TGCGCCAGCAGCTTAGAAGGAGGAGATACGCAGTATTTT. Encoded protein: CASSLEGGDTQYF.

The chain links TRBV7-2 to TRBJ1-3, with D uncertain. This CDR3 spans 14 amino acids. Germline CDR1 reads SGHTA; CDR2 reads FQGNSA. Trimming cost V 3 bases and J 0 bases, with 6 bases left between them. The CDR3 nucleotides read TGTGCCAGCAGCTTGCCTATCTCTGGAAACACCATATATTTT. Protein sequence: CASSLPISGNTIYF. Drawing the rest from reference TRBV7-2 and TRBJ1-3, the complete variable domain is GAGVSQSPSNKVTEKGKDVELRCDPISGHTALYWYRQSLGQGLEFLIYFQGNSAPDKSGLPSDRFSAERTGGSVSTLTIQRTQQEDSAVYLCASSLPISGNTIYFGEGSWLTVV.

The chain combines TRBV19 with TRBJ2-3; D is possibly TRBD2 (5 bases). The CDR3 is 13 amino acids. V dropped 10 bases and J dropped 4 bases, with 15 bases sitting between them. Germline assignment: CDR1 LNHDA and CDR2 SQIVND (reference sequence). The CDR3 is CATTTGGPDTQYF. Here the CDR3 DNA reads TGTGCCACCACGACTGGAGGCCCAGATACGCAGTATTTT.

V gene TRBV27 combines with J gene TRBJ2-7, with TRBD2 matching over 10 bases. Germline CDR1 and CDR2: MNHEY and SMNVEV (reference sequence). The J segment lost 3 bases and the V segment lost 5 bases, leaving 4 bases of the junction unmatched. This CDR3 is 14 amino acids long. In DNA form, the CDR3 reads TGTGCCAGCAGTAGACTAGCGGGTAACTACGAGCAGTACTTC. It yields the protein CASSRLAGNYEQYF.